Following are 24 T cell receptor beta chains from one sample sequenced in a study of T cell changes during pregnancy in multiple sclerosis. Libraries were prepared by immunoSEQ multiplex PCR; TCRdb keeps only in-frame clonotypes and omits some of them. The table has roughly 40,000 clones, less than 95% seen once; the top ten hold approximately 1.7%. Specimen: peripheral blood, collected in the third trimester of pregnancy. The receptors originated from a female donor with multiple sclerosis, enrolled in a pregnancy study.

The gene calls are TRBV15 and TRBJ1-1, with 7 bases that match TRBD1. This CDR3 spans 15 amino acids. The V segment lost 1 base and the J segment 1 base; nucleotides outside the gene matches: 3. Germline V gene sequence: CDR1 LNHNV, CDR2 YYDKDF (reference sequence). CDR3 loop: CATSRVTGENTEAFF. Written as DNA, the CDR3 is TGTGCCACCAGCAGAGTCACAGGGGAGAACACTGAAGCTTTCTTT.

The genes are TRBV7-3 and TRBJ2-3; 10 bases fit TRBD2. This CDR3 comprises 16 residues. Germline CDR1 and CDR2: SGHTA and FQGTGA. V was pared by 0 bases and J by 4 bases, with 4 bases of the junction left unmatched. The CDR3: CASSLTGLAGADTQYF. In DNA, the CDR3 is TGTGCCAGCAGCTTAACGGGGCTAGCGGGAGCAGATACGCAGTATTTT.

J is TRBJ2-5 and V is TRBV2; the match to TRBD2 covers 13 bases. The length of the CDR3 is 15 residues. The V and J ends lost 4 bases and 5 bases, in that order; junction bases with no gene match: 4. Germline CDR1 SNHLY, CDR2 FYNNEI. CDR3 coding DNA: TGTGCCAGCAGTGGGGGACTAGCGGGGTTGGAGACCCAGTACTTC. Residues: CASSGGLAGLETQYF. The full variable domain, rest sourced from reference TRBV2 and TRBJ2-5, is EPEVTQTPSHQVTQMGQEVILRCVPISNHLYFYWYRQILGQKVEFLVSFYNNEISEKSEIFDDQFSVERPDGSNFTLKIRSTKLEDSAMYFCASSGGLAGLETQYFGPGTRLLVL.

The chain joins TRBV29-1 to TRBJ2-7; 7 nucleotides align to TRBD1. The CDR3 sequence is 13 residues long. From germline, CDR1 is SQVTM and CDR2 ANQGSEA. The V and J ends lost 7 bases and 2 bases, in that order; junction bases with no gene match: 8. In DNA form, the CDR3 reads TGCAGCGCTGGACAGGTGGGACCCTACGAGCAGTACTTC. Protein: CSAGQVGPYEQYF.

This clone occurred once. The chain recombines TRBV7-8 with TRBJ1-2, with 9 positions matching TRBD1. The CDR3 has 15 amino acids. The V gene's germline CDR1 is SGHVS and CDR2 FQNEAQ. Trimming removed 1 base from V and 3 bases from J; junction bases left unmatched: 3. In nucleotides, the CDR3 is TGTGCCAGCAGCTTAGGGACAGGGGATTACTATGGCTACACCTTC. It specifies CASSLGTGDYYGYTF.

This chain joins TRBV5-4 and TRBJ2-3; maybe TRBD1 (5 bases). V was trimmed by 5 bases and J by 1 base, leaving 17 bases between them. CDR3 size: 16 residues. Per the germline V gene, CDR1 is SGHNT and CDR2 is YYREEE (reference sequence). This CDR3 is CASRPDPSQGTDTQYF. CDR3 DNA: TGTGCCAGCAGGCCGGACCCATCACAGGGCACAGATACGCAGTATTTT.

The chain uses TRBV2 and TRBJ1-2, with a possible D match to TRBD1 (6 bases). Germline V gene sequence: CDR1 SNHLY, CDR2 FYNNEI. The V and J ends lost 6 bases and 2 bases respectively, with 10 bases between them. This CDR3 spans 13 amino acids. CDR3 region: CASSPGQNYGYTF. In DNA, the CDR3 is TGTGCCAGCAGCCCTGGACAGAACTATGGCTACACCTTC.

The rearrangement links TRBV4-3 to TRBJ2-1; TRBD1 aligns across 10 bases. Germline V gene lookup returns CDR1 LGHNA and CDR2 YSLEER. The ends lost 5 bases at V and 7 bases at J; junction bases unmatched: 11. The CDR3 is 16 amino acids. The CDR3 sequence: CASSTSGTGAGNEQFF. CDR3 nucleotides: TGCGCCAGCAGCACATCCGGGACAGGGGCGGGGAATGAGCAGTTCTTC.

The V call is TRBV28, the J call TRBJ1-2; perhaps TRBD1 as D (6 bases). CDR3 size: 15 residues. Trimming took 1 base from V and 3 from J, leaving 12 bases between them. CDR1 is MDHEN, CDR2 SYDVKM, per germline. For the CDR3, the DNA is TGTGCCAGCAGTTTATCGGGGGGCCTTGACTATGGCTACACCTTC. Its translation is CASSLSGGLDYGYTF.

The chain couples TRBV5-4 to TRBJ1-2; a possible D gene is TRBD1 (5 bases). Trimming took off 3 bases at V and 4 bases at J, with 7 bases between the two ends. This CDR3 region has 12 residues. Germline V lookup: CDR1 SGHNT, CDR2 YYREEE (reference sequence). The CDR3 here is CASSSTGYGYTF. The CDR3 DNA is TGTGCCAGCAGCTCAACAGGCTATGGCTACACCTTC.

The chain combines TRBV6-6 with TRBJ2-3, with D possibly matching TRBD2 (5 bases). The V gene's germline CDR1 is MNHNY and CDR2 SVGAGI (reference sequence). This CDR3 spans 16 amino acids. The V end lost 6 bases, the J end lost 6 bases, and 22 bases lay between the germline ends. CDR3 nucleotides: TGTGCCAGCAGCCCGCCGCTAGCACGGGTGTGGGATACGCAGTATTTT. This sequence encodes CASSPPLARVWDTQYF.

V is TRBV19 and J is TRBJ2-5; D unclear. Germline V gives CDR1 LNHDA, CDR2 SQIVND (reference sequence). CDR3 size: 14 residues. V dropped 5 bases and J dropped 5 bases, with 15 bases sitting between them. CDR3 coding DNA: TGTGCCAGTAGTCCCTGGATCCAGGCGGAGACCCAGTACTTC. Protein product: CASSPWIQAETQYF. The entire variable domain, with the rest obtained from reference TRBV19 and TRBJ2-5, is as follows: DGGITQSPKYLFRKEGQNVTLSCEQNLNHDAMYWYRQDPGQGLRLIYYSQIVNDFQKGDIAEGYSVSREKKESFPLTVTSAQKNPTAFYLCASSPWIQAETQYFGPGTRLLVL.

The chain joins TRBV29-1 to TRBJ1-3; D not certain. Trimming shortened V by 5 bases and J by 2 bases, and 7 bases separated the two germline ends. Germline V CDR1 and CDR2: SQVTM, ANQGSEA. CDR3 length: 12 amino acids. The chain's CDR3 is CSVSLAGNTIYF. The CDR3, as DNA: TGCAGCGTTAGCTTGGCTGGAAACACCATATATTTT. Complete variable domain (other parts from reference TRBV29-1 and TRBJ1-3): SAVISQKPSRDICQRGTSLTIQCQVDSQVTMMFWYRQQPGQSLTLIATANQGSEATYESGFVIDKFPISRPNLTFSTLTVSNMSPEDSSIYLCSVSLAGNTIYFGEGSWLTVV.

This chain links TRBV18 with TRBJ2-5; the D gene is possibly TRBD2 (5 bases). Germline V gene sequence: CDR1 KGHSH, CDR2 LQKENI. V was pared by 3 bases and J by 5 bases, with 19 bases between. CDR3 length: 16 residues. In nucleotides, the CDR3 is TGTGCCAGCTCACCTACAAGGCCGGGGAACCGGGAGACCCAGTACTTC. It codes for CASSPTRPGNRETQYF.

In DNA, the CDR3 is TGTGCCAGCAGACAGAACCACTACGAGCAGTACTTC. Translating it yields CASRQNHYEQYF. The V and J genes are TRBV2 and TRBJ2-7, with no clear D. The V and J ends lost 6 bases and 3 bases respectively, with 9 bases between them. The CDR3 extends over 12 amino acids. Germline assignment: CDR1 SNHLY and CDR2 FYNNEI.

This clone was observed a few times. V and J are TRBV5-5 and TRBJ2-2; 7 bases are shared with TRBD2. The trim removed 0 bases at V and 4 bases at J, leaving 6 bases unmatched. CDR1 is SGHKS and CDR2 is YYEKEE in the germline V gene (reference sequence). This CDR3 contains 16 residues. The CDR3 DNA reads TGTGCCAGCAGCTTGGTGGGAGGGCGGAGCACCGGGGAGCTGTTTTTT. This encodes CASSLVGGRSTGELFF.

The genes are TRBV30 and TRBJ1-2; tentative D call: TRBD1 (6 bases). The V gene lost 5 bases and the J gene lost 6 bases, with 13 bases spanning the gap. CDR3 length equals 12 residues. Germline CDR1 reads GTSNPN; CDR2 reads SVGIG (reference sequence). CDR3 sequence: CAWWDTLNGYTF. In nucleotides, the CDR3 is TGTGCCTGGTGGGACACCCTGAATGGCTACACCTTC.

In DNA, the CDR3 is TGTGCCAGCAGTTATTCATCAGGGAACTACGAGCAGTACTTC. Its translation is CASSYSSGNYEQYF. V and J are TRBV28 and TRBJ2-7; the D gene is possibly TRBD1 (5 bases). With 4 bases removed from V and 3 bases from J, the gap between germline ends came to 13 bases. The germline V gene has CDR1 MDHEN and CDR2 SYDVKM. This CDR3 has 14 amino acids.

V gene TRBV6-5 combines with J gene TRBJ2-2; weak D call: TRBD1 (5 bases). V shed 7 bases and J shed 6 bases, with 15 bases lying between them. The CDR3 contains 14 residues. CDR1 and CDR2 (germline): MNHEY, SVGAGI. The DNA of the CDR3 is TGTGCCAGCACCCGACAGTTAGGCCCCGGGGAGCTGTTTTTT. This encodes CASTRQLGPGELFF.

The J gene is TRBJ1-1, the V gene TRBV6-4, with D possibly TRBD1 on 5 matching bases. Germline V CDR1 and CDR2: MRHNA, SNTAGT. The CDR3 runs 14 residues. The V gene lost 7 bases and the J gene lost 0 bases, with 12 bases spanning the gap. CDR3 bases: TGTGCCAGCATTAGGGGAATTATGAACACTGAAGCTTTCTTT. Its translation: CASIRGIMNTEAFF.

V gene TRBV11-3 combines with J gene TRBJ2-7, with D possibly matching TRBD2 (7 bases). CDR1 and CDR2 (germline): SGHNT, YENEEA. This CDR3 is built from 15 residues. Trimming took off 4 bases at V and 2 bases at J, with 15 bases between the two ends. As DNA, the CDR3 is TGTGCCAGCAGCTGGGGGGGGGCAGCTACCTACGAGCAGTACTTC. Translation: CASSWGGAATYEQYF.

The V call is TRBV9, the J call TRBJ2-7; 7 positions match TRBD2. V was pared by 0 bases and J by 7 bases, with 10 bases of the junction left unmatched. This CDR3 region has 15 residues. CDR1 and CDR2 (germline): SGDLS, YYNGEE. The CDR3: CASSVGGGSVGEQYF. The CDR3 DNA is TGTGCCAGCAGCGTAGGTGGCGGGAGCGTCGGGGAGCAGTACTTC.

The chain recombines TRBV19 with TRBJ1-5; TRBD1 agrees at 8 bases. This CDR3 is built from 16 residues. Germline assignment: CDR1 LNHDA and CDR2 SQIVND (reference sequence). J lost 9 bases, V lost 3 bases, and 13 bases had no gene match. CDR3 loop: CASSITGQGPGGPQHF. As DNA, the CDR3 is TGTGCCAGTAGTATTACCGGACAGGGCCCCGGTGGGCCCCAGCATTTT.

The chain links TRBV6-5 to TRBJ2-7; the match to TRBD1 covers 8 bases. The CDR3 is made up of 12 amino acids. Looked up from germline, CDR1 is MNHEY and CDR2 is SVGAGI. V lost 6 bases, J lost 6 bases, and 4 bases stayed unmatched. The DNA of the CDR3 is TGTGCCAGCAGCACCACAGGGGGCGAGCAGTACTTC. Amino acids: CASSTTGGEQYF.